Described below is a single T cell receptor beta chain sequence and its context. This entry is derived from a study of blood T cell repertoires in COVID-19. The CDR3 is made up of 17 amino acids. Some clones are missing from TCRdb's copy, which holds only in-frame ones; the method was immunoSEQ multiplex PCR. The sample records fewer than 300,000 clones, about 88% being singletons. The TCR was taken from a man in his fifties or sixties who had recovered from COVID-19. Source material: peripheral blood. V gene TRBV21-1 combines with J gene TRBJ2-2; the table gives TRBD1 as D, unverified against the DNA. TRBV21-1 is described as a pseudogene. CDR3 in DNA: TGTGCCAGCAGCAAAGCTCCGGGACAGGGGACCGCCGGGGAGCTGTTTTTT. It encodes CASSKAPGQGTAGELFF.